These 20 T cell receptor beta chains came from one sample sequenced in a study of naive and memory T cell subsets. Ligated cDNA underwent four rounds of PCR with nested alpha and beta constant region primers and SP2. TCRdb called the 5' RACE reads again in MiXCR, with one record for every CDR3 protein. The sample comprises roughly 62,000 distinct CDR3 sequences, approximately 8.5% of which are singletons, and roughly 21% rests with the top ten. The library had UMIs added by 3' ligation of an oligonucleotide to TCR cDNA. Receptors were obtained from a female donor in good health.

This clonotype was detected a few times. This sequence joins TRBV11-2 and TRBJ2-1; 10 bases are shared with TRBD2. The germline gives CDR1 SGHAT, CDR2 FQNNGV. Trimming cost V 5 bases and J 7 bases; bases outside gene matches: 5. CDR3 length: 14 amino acids. DNA for the CDR3: TGTGCCAGCAGCGGGACTAGCGAAAGGAATGAGCAGTTCTTC. It yields the protein CASSGTSERNEQFF.

This rearrangement joins TRBV20-1 to TRBJ2-7; 9 nucleotides line up with TRBD1. With 3 bases clipped from V and 6 bases from J, the junction kept 9 bases outside the gene matches. CDR1 DFQATT and CDR2 SNEGSKA come from the germline V gene (reference sequence). This CDR3 region has 14 residues. The CDR3 sequence: CSARDRGRGPEQYF. The CDR3 DNA reads as TGCAGTGCTAGGGACAGGGGCCGAGGGCCCGAGCAGTACTTC.

This clonotype came up many times. This chain joins TRBV18 and TRBJ1-3; D is unclear. V lost 3 bases and J lost 2, with 8 bases in between. This CDR3 has 14 amino acids. CDR1 is KGHSH, CDR2 LQKENI, per germline. CDR3 nucleotide sequence: TGTGCCAGCTCACCTTACGAGACTGGAAACACCATATATTTT. Amino acid sequence: CASSPYETGNTIYF.

The chain recombines TRBV29-1 with TRBJ2-3; the D gene could be TRBD1 or TRBD2 (5 bases each). The length of the CDR3 is 18 residues. CDR1 SQVTM and CDR2 ANQGSEA come from the germline V gene. With 4 bases removed from V and 2 bases from J, the gap between germline ends came to 25 bases. CDR3 in DNA: TGCAGCGTTGTTATCTATGGGGGAGTGTCGCCCTACACAGATACGCAGTATTTT. This sequence encodes CSVVIYGGVSPYTDTQYF.

The rearrangement links TRBV5-1 to TRBJ2-7; 9 bases map to TRBD1. Trimming removed 2 bases from V and 6 bases from J; junction bases left unmatched: 12. The CDR3 covers 16 residues. CDR1 SGHRS and CDR2 YFSETQ come from the germline V gene. CDR3 sequence (DNA): TGCGCCAGCAGCTTATCGTCCGGGACAGGGCTCGGCGAGCAGTACTTC. Amino acid sequence: CASSLSSGTGLGEQYF. The full variable domain, its missing parts supplied by reference TRBV5-1 and TRBJ2-7, is KAGVTQTPRYLIKTRGQQVTLSCSPISGHRSVSWYQQTPGQGLQFLFEYFSETQRNKGNFPGRFSGRQFSNSRSEMNVSTLELGDSALYLCASSLSSGTGLGEQYFGPGTRLTVT.

A few counts support this clonotype. The chain carries TRBV6-4 and TRBJ2-1; the D is unclear. V was shortened by 2 bases and J by 4 bases, with 6 bases between the two germline ends. In germline, CDR1 is MRHNA, CDR2 SNTAGT. The CDR3 covers 13 residues. CDR3 residues: CASSDVRYNEQFF. As DNA, the CDR3 is TGTGCCAGCAGTGACGTCAGGTACAATGAGCAGTTCTTC.

This clonotype was picked up a small number of times. One junction end disagrees with the germline gene, perhaps due to a read error. The chain has TRBV25-1 and TRBJ2-7; 8 nucleotides line up with TRBD2. The CDR3 length is 15 residues. The germline CDR1 and CDR2 sequences are MGHDK and SYGVNS. The CDR3: CASEFSGTNSHEQYF. As DNA, the CDR3 is TGTGCCAGCGAATTTAGCGGGACAAACTCCCACGAGCAGTACTTC.

This clonotype was counted ten times or more. V usage is TRBV6-1 and J usage is TRBJ2-5, with 7 bases matching TRBD1. The CDR3 contains 16 residues. The junction had 18 bases not matched to a gene; V was cut back by 4 bases and J by 10 bases. The germline gives CDR1 MNHNS, CDR2 SASEGT. In nucleotides, the CDR3 is TGTGCCAGCAGTGTTCTCTCAGGGAGACAGGGTTTGGGCCAGTACTTC. The encoded protein is CASSVLSGRQGLGQYF.

This clonotype was picked up a small number of times. The V and J genes are TRBV20-1 and TRBJ2-5, with 8 nucleotides matching TRBD2. With V trimmed by 4 bases and J by 3 bases, 7 bases remained unmatched. The CDR3 has 14 residues. In germline, CDR1 is DFQATT, CDR2 SNEGSKA (reference sequence). The CDR3 DNA sequence: TGCAGTGCTATCGGAGGGACTAGTAAAGAGACCCAGTACTTC. Translated: CSAIGGTSKETQYF.

Remarks on this clonotype: This clone may be a read error of a much larger clone one base away. V gene TRBV28 combines with J gene TRBJ2-1; D is uncertain. The CDR3 consists of 11 residues. In germline, CDR1 is MDHEN, CDR2 SYDVKM. CDR3 residues: CASSSPNEKFF. The CDR3 DNA follows: TGTGCCAGCAGTTCCCCCAATGAGAAGTTCTTC.

A few counts support this clonotype. The chain has TRBV13 and TRBJ2-5, with 7 bases lining up with TRBD1. The CDR3 is 16 residues long. Germline-derived CDR1 and CDR2 are PRHDT and FYEKMQ (reference sequence). V lost 5 bases and J lost 4; bases outside the gene matches: 13. The CDR3 sequence is CASSLRQGLELETQYF. In DNA, the CDR3 is TGTGCCAGCAGCCTCCGACAGGGTTTGGAATTAGAGACCCAGTACTTC.

This clonotype was recorded many times. V and J are TRBV7-9 and TRBJ2-7; D ambiguous. V lost 1 base to trimming and J lost 2 bases, with 9 bases between them. The germline V gene encodes CDR1 SEHNR and CDR2 FQNEAQ (reference sequence). The CDR3 loop spans 14 amino acids. In nucleotides, the CDR3 is TGTGCCAGCAGCTTAGGGACCGGAGCCTACGAGCAGTACTTC. It is translated as CASSLGTGAYEQYF.

This clonotype was seen a handful of times. The V and J genes are TRBV29-1 and TRBJ2-2; possible D gene TRBD2, 6 bases. The germline CDR1 and CDR2 sequences are SQVTM and ANQGSEA. Trimming pared 2 bases from V and 6 bases from J, leaving 13 bases between. The CDR3 covers 14 residues. Here the CDR3 reads CSVESGWEAGELFF. In DNA, the CDR3 is TGCAGCGTTGAATCAGGGTGGGAGGCCGGGGAGCTGTTTTTT.

This chain links TRBV7-3 with TRBJ2-1, with 9 bases lining up with TRBD2. J gave up 6 bases and V 2 bases, and 2 bases lay outside the gene matches. The CDR3 runs to 14 residues. The V gene's germline CDR1 is SGHTA and CDR2 FQGTGA. This chain's CDR3 is CASSLAGGLNEQFF. The CDR3, as DNA: TGTGCCAGCAGCTTAGCGGGAGGGCTCAATGAGCAGTTCTTC.

This clonotype occurred many times. The J gene is TRBJ1-1, the V gene TRBV29-1; D not resolved. Germline V gene lookup returns CDR1 SQVTM and CDR2 ANQGSEA. The CDR3 spans 13 residues. V lost 1 base and J 1 base, leaving 7 bases between the germline ends. CDR3 sequence: CSVEGRANTEAFF. The CDR3 DNA follows: TGCAGCGTTGAAGGACGGGCGAACACTGAAGCTTTCTTT.

A few counts support this clonotype. The chain has TRBV25-1 and TRBJ2-7, with D tentatively TRBD2 (6 bases). V lost 2 bases, J lost 2 bases, and 13 bases lay in between. Germline-derived CDR1 and CDR2 are MGHDK and SYGVNS. The CDR3 sequence is 15 residues long. For the CDR3, the DNA is TGTGCCAGCAGTGAAACCGGGAGCCGAACCTACGAGCAGTACTTC. Protein product: CASSETGSRTYEQYF.

This rearrangement joins TRBV2 to TRBJ2-1; 11 nucleotides match TRBD2. In germline, CDR1 is SNHLY, CDR2 FYNNEI. The CDR3 extends over 18 amino acids. V trimming: 1 base; J trimming: 3 bases; junction bases outside the gene matches: 8. The DNA for the CDR3 is TGTGCCAGCAGTGAAGACGTTAGCGGGGGGGCATTCTACAATGAGCAGTTCTTC. It is translated as CASSEDVSGGAFYNEQFF.

This clonotype was recorded a few times. This rearrangement joins TRBV10-2 to TRBJ2-7, with no clear D. V dropped 6 bases and J dropped 0 bases, with 6 bases sitting between them. CDR3 length equals 12 residues. Germline V CDR1 and CDR2: WSHSY, SAAADI. CDR3 sequence (DNA): TGCGCCAGCAGCAAACTCTCCTACGAGCAGTACTTC. Protein product: CASSKLSYEQYF.

V and J are TRBV18 and TRBJ2-7, with a tentative D call TRBD1 (6 bases). Between the trimmed V and J ends, which lost 6 bases and 0 bases, there was a span of 12 bases. The CDR3 is 14 amino acids. Germline CDR1 is KGHSH and CDR2 is LQKENI. The CDR3 spells CASSTGQSSYEQYF. The CDR3 nucleotides are TGTGCCAGCTCCACGGGACAAAGCTCCTACGAGCAGTACTTC. The complete variable domain, with remaining parts taken from reference TRBV18 and TRBJ2-7, reads NAGVMQNPRHLVRRRGQEARLRCSPMKGHSHVYWYRQLPEEGLKFMVYLQKENIIDESGMPKERFSAEFPKEGPSILRIQQVVRGDSAAYFCASSTGQSSYEQYFGPGTRLTVT.

This clonotype was detected a few times. The chain recombines TRBV29-1 with TRBJ2-7; the D call may be TRBD1 or TRBD2 (5 bases each). V was cut by 4 bases and J by 6 bases, with 13 bases left in between. The germline gives CDR1 SQVTM, CDR2 ANQGSEA. The CDR3 has 12 residues. The CDR3, as DNA: TGCAGCGTTGCCCAGGTGGGGGTCGAGCAGTACTTC. Translation: CSVAQVGVEQYF.